This passage covers 15 T cell receptor beta chains from one sample sequenced in a study of cytomegalovirus exposure and HLA in healthy donors. Vbeta (60) and Jbeta (13) primers were used in the PCR. Here immunoSEQ multiplex PCR was the method, and the copy in TCRdb shows in-frame clones only, minus some. The sample carries roughly 100,000 clones, roughly 71% recorded once. Sequencing was carried out using PBMCs. The receptors derive from a woman aged 18-30 years in good health and CMV-seropositive.

The chain's CDR3 is CATSRPDSNQPQHF. As DNA, the CDR3 is TGTGCCACCAGCAGACCAGATAGCAATCAGCCCCAGCATTTT. The chain combines TRBV15 with TRBJ1-5; no reliable D call. Between the trimmed V and J ends, which lost 2 bases and 0 bases, there was a span of 5 bases. Germline V gene sequence: CDR1 LNHNV, CDR2 YYDKDF (reference sequence). The CDR3 totals 14 residues. Based on the CDR3 plus reference TRBV15 and TRBJ1-5, the full variable domain is DAMVIQNPRYQVTQFGKPVTLSCSQTLNHNVMYWYQQKSSQAPKLLFHYYDKDFNNEADTPDNFQSRRPNTSFCFLDIRSPGLGDTAMYLCATSRPDSNQPQHFGDGTRLSIL.

The CDR3, as DNA: TGTGCCAGTAGGCCAAGGGACAGCGAAGCCTACGAGCAGTACTTC. This encodes CASRPRDSEAYEQYF. The V call is TRBV19, the J call TRBJ2-7, with 7 bases lining up with TRBD1. Germline V gene data show CDR1 as LNHDA and CDR2 as SQIVND (reference sequence). This CDR3 region has 15 residues. J lost 2 bases, V lost 6 bases, and 10 bases had no gene match.

The rearrangement joins TRBV7-9 to TRBJ2-7, with D possibly TRBD2 on 6 matching bases. Looked up from germline, CDR1 is SEHNR and CDR2 is FQNEAQ (reference sequence). The CDR3 is 11 amino acids. V was cut by 6 bases and J by 6 bases, with 9 bases left in between. CDR3 protein: CASREEGEQYF. DNA of the CDR3: TGTGCCAGCAGAGAGGAGGGCGAGCAGTACTTC. Supplemented by reference TRBV7-9 and TRBJ2-7, the full variable domain reads DTGVSQNPRHKITKRGQNVTFRCDPISEHNRLYWYRQTLGQGPEFLTYFQNEAQLEKSRLLSDRFSAERPKGSFSTLEIQRTEQGDSAMYLCASREEGEQYFGPGTRLTVT.

The gene calls are TRBV2 and TRBJ1-2; D perhaps matches TRBD1 (5 bases). This CDR3 has 14 amino acids. The V gene lost 8 bases and the J gene lost 4 bases, with 17 bases spanning the gap. Germline-derived CDR1 and CDR2 are SNHLY and FYNNEI. The CDR3, as DNA: TGTGCCAGCGTGGGGGGACCGGGGACCTATGGCTACACCTTC. Its protein is CASVGGPGTYGYTF.

This clone was counted a single time. The chain couples TRBV11-1 to TRBJ2-3; a possible D gene is TRBD1 (5 bases). CDR1 is SGHAT and CDR2 is FQDESV in the germline V gene (reference sequence). V was trimmed by 1 base and J by 4 bases, leaving 12 bases between them. This CDR3 contains 15 residues. In nucleotides, the CDR3 is TGTGCCAGCAGCTTAGAAGGGGCAGAGGCAGATACGCAGTATTTT. As protein: CASSLEGAEADTQYF. The variable domain in full, completed from reference TRBV11-1 and TRBJ2-3, reads EAEVAQSPRYKITEKSQAVAFWCDPISGHATLYWYRQILGQGPELLVQFQDESVVDDSQLPKDRFSAERLKGVDSTLKIQPAELGDSAMYLCASSLEGAEADTQYFGPGTRLTVL.

The genes are TRBV6-5 and TRBJ1-6; 10 nucleotides match TRBD1. Germline lookup yields CDR1 MNHEY and CDR2 SVGAGI. J lost 7 bases, V lost 4 bases, and 7 bases had no gene match. There are 16 residues in the CDR3. CDR3 DNA sequence: TGTGCCAGCAGTTTCCGACAGGGGGCCGTAAATTCACCCCTCCACTTT. This encodes CASSFRQGAVNSPLHF.

The V gene is TRBV6-5, the J gene TRBJ2-1, with 10 bases identical to TRBD1. CDR1 is MNHEY and CDR2 is SVGAGI in the germline V gene. The V gene end was trimmed by 5 bases and the J gene end by 14 bases; junction bases not matched to a gene: 3. The CDR3 totals 11 residues. For the CDR3, the DNA is TGTGCCAGCAGTCCCGGGACAGGGGAGTTCTTC. Protein: CASSPGTGEFF.

The chain has TRBV6-1 and TRBJ1-5; D gene ambiguous. Per germline, CDR1 MNHNS and CDR2 SASEGT. CDR3 length equals 14 residues. Trimming left V 6 bases short and J 4 bases short, with 13 bases between. The chain's CDR3 is CASSPMPTNQPQHF. In DNA, the CDR3 is TGTGCCAGCAGCCCGATGCCCACTAATCAGCCCCAGCATTTT.

This clone was seen once. The CDR3 loop is CASSQELGGGAGANVLTF. In nucleotides, the CDR3 is TGCGCCAGCAGCCAAGAGTTAGGGGGGGGAGCTGGGGCCAACGTCCTGACTTTC. This chain connects TRBV4-3 to TRBJ2-6; tentatively, D is TRBD2 (7 bases). Germline CDR1 LGHNA, CDR2 YSLEER. Trimming shortened V by 0 bases and J by 2 bases, and 14 bases separated the two germline ends. CDR3 size: 18 residues.

DNA of the CDR3: TGTGCCAGCAGCTTATGGGGCACAGGGGAGAACATTCAGTACTTC. This sequence encodes CASSLWGTGENIQYF. The rearrangement uses TRBV7-2 and TRBJ2-4, with 7 bases that match TRBD1. This CDR3 is built from 15 residues. V was clipped by 2 bases and J by 7 bases; unmatched bases: 8. Germline CDR1 reads SGHTA; CDR2 reads FQGNSA.

This clone was found a few times. The chain carries TRBV5-6 and TRBJ1-2, with 9 bases identical to TRBD1. Germline CDR1 is SGHDT and CDR2 is YYEEEE. The CDR3 contains 16 residues. J was trimmed by 4 bases and V by 3 bases; bases with no gene match: 10. Written as DNA, the CDR3 is TGTGCCAGCAGCTCCCCGGGACAGGGCCTACTCTATGGCTACACCTTC. It specifies CASSSPGQGLLYGYTF.

This chain uses TRBV7-9 with TRBJ2-1, with TRBD2 matching over 7 bases. Germline loops: CDR1 SEHNR, CDR2 FQNEAQ (reference sequence). This CDR3 has 15 residues. V lost 5 bases, J lost 7 bases, and 11 bases stayed unmatched. CDR3 coding DNA: TGTGCCAGCAGCCAGAACGGGCGGGAGTGGAATGAGCAGTTCTTC. This encodes CASSQNGREWNEQFF. The full variable domain, rest sourced from reference TRBV7-9 and TRBJ2-1, is DTGVSQNPRHKITKRGQNVTFRCDPISEHNRLYWYRQTLGQGPEFLTYFQNEAQLEKSRLLSDRFSAERPKGSFSTLEIQRTEQGDSAMYLCASSQNGREWNEQFFGPGTRLTVL.

The CDR3 region has the DNA TGTGCCAGCAGCTTCGGGGGGGGCCCCGGTGAGACCCAGTACTTC. It yields the protein CASSFGGGPGETQYF. The chain joins TRBV9 to TRBJ2-5, with 8 bases that match TRBD2. CDR1 SGDLS and CDR2 YYNGEE come from the germline V gene. This CDR3 is built from 15 residues. The V segment lost 4 bases and the J segment 5 bases; nucleotides outside the gene matches: 10.

The chain links TRBV7-3 to TRBJ2-5, with a weak D call TRBD1 (6 bases). CDR3 length equals 15 residues. V was cut by 5 bases and J by 3 bases, with 16 bases left in between. Germline CDR1 and CDR2: SGHTA and FQGTGA. CDR3 amino acids: CASSPRGQGKETQYF. The CDR3 DNA sequence: TGTGCCAGCAGCCCTAGAGGGCAGGGGAAAGAGACCCAGTACTTC.

J is TRBJ1-1 and V is TRBV18; D gene unclear. Looked up from germline, CDR1 is KGHSH and CDR2 is LQKENI. Between the trimmed V and J ends, which lost 3 bases and 5 bases, there was a span of 13 bases. The length of the CDR3 is 14 residues. CDR3 bases: TGTGCCAGCTCACCCGGTCTTACGGGTACTGAAGCTTTCTTT. It encodes CASSPGLTGTEAFF. Variable domain in full (rest from reference TRBV18 and TRBJ1-1): NAGVMQNPRHLVRRRGQEARLRCSPMKGHSHVYWYRQLPEEGLKFMVYLQKENIIDESGMPKERFSAEFPKEGPSILRIQQVVRGDSAAYFCASSPGLTGTEAFFGQGTRLTVV.